The 4 T cell receptor beta chains below come from one sample, sequenced in a study of Graves' ophthalmopathy and Graves' hyperthyroidism. The authors amplified TCR beta CDR3 regions from RNA transcripts. First-round RT-PCR relied on HTBI primers, and a second-round multiplex PCR came next. TCRdb used MiXCR to reprocess the multiplex PCR reads, holding one entry per CDR3 protein. The sample consists of about 39,000 distinct CDR3 sequences, roughly 50% of them appearing once. The material sequenced was peripheral blood. These receptors were collected from an adult woman with stable Graves' hyperthyroidism.

This clonotype is labeled medium-sized. This chain joins TRBV29-1 and TRBJ1-2; weak D call: TRBD1 (5 bases). The CDR3 is 12 residues long. The V gene's germline CDR1 is SQVTM and CDR2 ANQGSEA. V was shortened by 4 bases and J by 6 bases, with 12 bases between the two germline ends. Written as DNA, the CDR3 is TGCAGCGTTGTTGGGGGGTCGAATGGCTACACCTTC. Protein: CSVVGGSNGYTF.

This rearrangement joins TRBV20-1 to TRBJ2-7, with 9 bases that match TRBD2. The CDR3 length is 14 residues. Germline CDR1 DFQATT, CDR2 SNEGSKA (reference sequence). The ends lost 5 bases at V and 0 bases at J; junction bases unmatched: 5. Here the CDR3 DNA reads TGCAGTGCTTACGGACTAGCGAGCTCCTACGAGCAGTACTTC. Protein: CSAYGLASSYEQYF.

This clonotype was seen many times. The rearrangement joins TRBV6-2 or TRBV6-3 to TRBJ2-7; D call uncertain. Deletions cut 2 bases from V and 0 bases from J, with 11 bases between. Germline loops: CDR1 MNHEY, CDR2 SVGEGT. This CDR3 comprises 15 residues. CDR3 sequence (DNA): TGTGCCAGCAGTTACCTGGGTCCAAACTCCTACGAGCAGTACTTC. Its protein product is CASSYLGPNSYEQYF.

This clonotype appeared many times. The rearrangement links TRBV25-1 to TRBJ2-5; no definite D call. CDR1 and CDR2 from the germline V gene are MGHDK and SYGVNS. The V and J ends lost 1 base and 5 bases respectively, with 2 bases between them. This CDR3 is built from 11 residues. CDR3 nucleotide sequence: TGTGCCAGCAGTGAATGGGAGACCCAGTACTTC. As protein: CASSEWETQYF.